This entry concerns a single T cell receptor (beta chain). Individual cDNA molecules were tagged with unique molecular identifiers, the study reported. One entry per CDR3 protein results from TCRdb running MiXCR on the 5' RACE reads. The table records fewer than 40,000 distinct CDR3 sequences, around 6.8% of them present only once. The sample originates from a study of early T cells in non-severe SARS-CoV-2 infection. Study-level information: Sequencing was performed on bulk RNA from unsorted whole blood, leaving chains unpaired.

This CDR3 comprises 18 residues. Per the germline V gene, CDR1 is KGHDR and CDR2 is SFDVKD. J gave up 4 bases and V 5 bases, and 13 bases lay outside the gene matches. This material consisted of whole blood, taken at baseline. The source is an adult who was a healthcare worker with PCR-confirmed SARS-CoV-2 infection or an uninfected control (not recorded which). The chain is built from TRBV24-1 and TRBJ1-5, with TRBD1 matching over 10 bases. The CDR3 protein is CATSGRTGGDFRNQPQHF. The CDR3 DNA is TGTGCCACCAGTGGCCGGACAGGGGGTGATTTCCGAAATCAGCCCCAGCATTTT.